One and the same sample provided the 3 T cell receptor beta chains below, sequenced in a study of read filtering for tumor transcriptome and immune sequencing. From 400 to 450 ng of RNA, a library with molecular barcoded alpha/delta and beta/gamma adaptors was made. TCRdb reprocessed the reads with MiXCR, giving one entry per CDR3 protein. The table lists roughly 130,000 distinct CDR3 sequences, 10% to 15% of them singletons. Sequencing used a population of CD138-negative cells sorted from bone marrow. These receptors all stem from a donor at least 40 years old with multiple myeloma.

The sample holds many counts of this clonotype. The chain uses TRBV2 and TRBJ1-2, with 9 nucleotides matching TRBD1. CDR1 is SNHLY, CDR2 FYNNEI, per germline. The V gene end was trimmed by 7 bases and the J gene end by 2 bases; junction bases not matched to a gene: 5. There are 14 residues in the CDR3. CDR3 amino acids: CASNSGTGNYGYTF. The CDR3 DNA sequence: TGTGCCAGCAACTCCGGGACAGGGAACTATGGCTACACCTTC.

With regard to this clonotype: It may be a read error: a sequence one base away is much more abundant. Likely a read error: the CDR3 ends without its conserved phenylalanine or tryptophan. The gene calls are TRBV10-3 and TRBJ2-7; the match to TRBD2 covers 7 bases. The CDR3 contains 14 residues. V shed 6 bases, J shed 6 bases, and the junction held 11 bases outside the gene matches. CDR1 and CDR2 from the germline V gene are ENHRY and SYGVKD. Here the CDR3 reads CAISQGLVSSEQYL. CDR3 nucleotide sequence: TGTGCCATCAGCCAAGGACTAGTTTCTTCCGAGCAGTACCTC.

Regarding this clonotype: A much larger clone differs from this one at a single base, so this may be a read error. V usage is TRBV6-2 or TRBV6-3 and J usage is TRBJ2-1; 10 nucleotides match TRBD2. The CDR3 length is 14 residues. The germline V gene encodes CDR1 MNHEY and CDR2 SVGEGT. The J segment lost 1 base and the V segment lost 11 bases, leaving 5 bases of the junction unmatched. The CDR3 DNA reads as TGTGCCGGCAAGACTAGCGGGTCCTACAATGAGCAGTTCTTC. Its translation: CAGKTSGSYNEQFF.